The 14 T cell receptor beta chains given below trace back to one sample, sequenced in a study of chemoradiotherapy in HPV16-positive cancers. Sequencing used immunoSEQ multiplex PCR; TCRdb keeps in-frame clones, though not all of them. Here the sample spans some 6,900 clones, about 93% being singletons. Sequenced here: blood, sampled from a patient who underwent chemoradiotherapy. These receptors came from a human donor with HPV-associated anogenital cancer.

In this sample, this clone turned up a few times. The chain couples TRBV9 to TRBJ2-1; D gene uncertain. The V end was cut by 4 bases, the J end by 0 bases, with 11 bases between. This CDR3 comprises 15 residues. Germline V gives CDR1 SGDLS, CDR2 YYNGEE. The CDR3 coding sequence is TGTGCCAGCAGCCCTCGGAGCAGCTCCTACAATGAGCAGTTCTTC. Encoded protein: CASSPRSSSYNEQFF.

In this sample, this clone turned up once. The rearrangement links TRBV7-2 to TRBJ2-3; 8 nucleotides agree with TRBD2. This CDR3 comprises 17 residues. Germline lookup yields CDR1 SGHTA and CDR2 FQGNSA. V dropped 5 bases and J dropped 3; count of bases not matched to a gene: 13. CDR3: CASSRTGGAAGTDTQYF. For the CDR3, the DNA is TGTGCCAGCAGCCGAACCGGGGGGGCAGCGGGGACAGATACGCAGTATTTT.

The genes are TRBV7-9 and TRBJ2-7; D is unresolved. V was cut by 2 bases and J by 5 bases, with 7 bases left in between. The CDR3 spans 12 residues. CDR1 is SEHNR, CDR2 FQNEAQ, per germline (reference sequence). For the CDR3, the DNA is TGTGCCAGCAGCTTATTCTGGGACGAGCAGTACTTC. It is translated as CASSLFWDEQYF.

The chain is built from TRBV27 and TRBJ2-7, with D tentatively TRBD2 (6 bases). V was shortened by 1 base and J by 3 bases, with 13 bases between the two germline ends. The germline gives CDR1 MNHEY, CDR2 SMNVEV (reference sequence). The CDR3 runs to 15 residues. The CDR3 here is CASSLWLGGNYEQYF. Written as DNA, the CDR3 is TGTGCCAGCAGTTTATGGCTAGGCGGGAACTACGAGCAGTACTTC.

The rearrangement joins TRBV9 to TRBJ2-2; D is unresolved. The CDR3 is made up of 12 amino acids. The germline gives CDR1 SGDLS, CDR2 YYNGEE. The V and J ends lost 5 bases and 2 bases respectively, with 4 bases between them. CDR3 sequence reads: CASSFNTGELFF. The CDR3 DNA follows: TGTGCCAGCAGTTTTAACACCGGGGAGCTGTTTTTT.

In its sample, this clone was seen once. This rearrangement joins TRBV6-1 to TRBJ2-7; D is possibly TRBD2 (5 bases). The CDR3 runs to 12 residues. Per germline, CDR1 MNHNS and CDR2 SASEGT. V was trimmed by 6 bases and J by 5 bases, leaving 11 bases between them. CDR3 loop: CASSRGSNEQYF. The CDR3 nucleotides are TGTGCCAGCAGCCGGGGTTCCAACGAGCAGTACTTC.

The V call is TRBV11-2, the J call TRBJ1-1, with D possibly matching TRBD1 (6 bases). The CDR3 covers 16 residues. V was pared by 4 bases and J by 4 bases, with 19 bases between. CDR1 is SGHAT and CDR2 is FQNNGV in the germline V gene. CDR3 residues: CASSSTPGQSLTEAFF. CDR3 coding DNA: TGTGCCAGCAGCTCCACGCCCGGACAGTCCCTCACTGAAGCTTTCTTT.

The J gene is TRBJ2-1, the V gene TRBV7-9, with D perhaps assigned TRBD1 or TRBD2 (7 bases each). V lost 5 bases and J 6 bases, leaving 26 bases between the germline ends. Looked up from germline, CDR1 is SEHNR and CDR2 is FQNEAQ (reference sequence). The CDR3 runs to 18 residues. The CDR3 DNA is TGTGCCAGCAGCCCAGGGGGTGTGACAGCGGGGAACTCCAATGAGCAGTTCTTC. Translated, it gives CASSPGGVTAGNSNEQFF.

The chain employs TRBV21-1 and TRBJ2-5; the table's D call, TRBD2, has no DNA check behind it. TRBV21-1 counts as a pseudogene. There are 16 residues in the CDR3. CDR3 residues: CASSKSVLAKKETQYF. CDR3 DNA sequence: TGTGCCAGCAGCAAATCCGTACTAGCGAAAAAAGAGACCCAGTACTTC.

The rearrangement uses TRBV7-8 and TRBJ2-2, with D maybe TRBD2 (6 bases). There are 14 residues in the CDR3. The V and J ends lost 5 bases and 7 bases respectively, with 14 bases between them. Germline loops: CDR1 SGHVS, CDR2 FQNEAQ. The CDR3 is CASSPKRAGGELFF. The CDR3 nucleotides read TGTGCCAGCAGCCCCAAGCGGGCTGGCGGGGAGCTGTTTTTT.

The chain uses TRBV5-1 and TRBJ2-5; D is perhaps TRBD1 (6 bases). V was shortened by 7 bases and J by 2 bases, with 15 bases between the two germline ends. Looked up from germline, CDR1 is SGHRS and CDR2 is YFSETQ. The CDR3 has 14 residues. The CDR3 DNA sequence: TGCGCCAGCGCGGTAGGGGGAACACAAGAGACCCAGTACTTC. It is translated as CASAVGGTQETQYF.

The chain combines TRBV4-1 with TRBJ2-1; the D gene is possibly TRBD2 (5 bases). V gave up 1 base and J gave up 9 bases, with 16 bases separating them. The CDR3 consists of 15 residues. CDR1 is MGHRA, CDR2 YSYEKL, per germline. CDR3 residues: CASSQGWVGSGEQFF. The CDR3 nucleotides read TGCGCCAGCAGCCAAGGTTGGGTTGGGAGCGGTGAGCAGTTCTTC.

The V gene is TRBV5-4, the J gene TRBJ2-2; TRBD2 agrees at 12 bases. The trim removed 4 bases at V and 4 bases at J, leaving 5 bases unmatched. The CDR3 covers 16 residues. Per germline, CDR1 SGHNT and CDR2 YYREEE (reference sequence). In DNA form, the CDR3 reads TGTGCCAGCAGCGGTGGACTAGCGGGAACCACCGGGGAGCTGTTTTTT. This gives the protein CASSGGLAGTTGELFF. Using reference TRBV5-4 and TRBJ2-2 for the parts outside the CDR3, the full variable domain is ETGVTQSPTHLIKTRGQQVTLRCSSQSGHNTVSWYQQALGQGPQFIFQYYREEENGRGNFPPRFSGLQFPNYSSELNVNALELDDSALYLCASSGGLAGTTGELFFGEGSRLTVL.

The chain has TRBV4-3 and TRBJ2-7; D is perhaps TRBD2 (5 bases). Germline-derived CDR1 and CDR2 are LGHNA and YSLEER. The V gene lost 0 bases and the J gene lost 0 bases, with 12 bases spanning the gap. CDR3 length: 16 amino acids. In DNA, the CDR3 is TGCGCCAGCAGCCAAGAGGGCGGGTCGTTCTCCTACGAGCAGTACTTC. It translates to CASSQEGGSFSYEQYF.